Reported below is one T cell receptor (beta chain). This sample is drawn from a study of T cell changes during pregnancy in multiple sclerosis. Method: immunoSEQ multiplex PCR; TCRdb's copy keeps in-frame clones and lacks some. The table includes tens of thousands of clones, more than 90% detected once. The CDR3 consists of 15 residues. In germline, CDR1 is MNHEY, CDR2 SMNVEV (reference sequence). V was clipped by 5 bases and J by 2 bases, with 16 bases between them. The sample in question was peripheral blood, obtained in the second trimester of pregnancy. The gene calls are TRBV27 and TRBJ2-7; D is possibly TRBD1 (6 bases). The origin of this receptor is a female donor with multiple sclerosis, enrolled in a pregnancy study. The CDR3 here is CASSTTGPVPYEQYF. The DNA of the CDR3 is TGTGCCAGCAGTACCACAGGGCCCGTACCCTACGAGCAGTACTTC.